The 13 T cell receptor beta chains in this list originate from one sample, sequenced in a study of naive CD8 T cells in extremely preterm neonates. Study observations and caveats: Preterm infants showed shorter CDR3s, fewer N additions and less trimming than older groups.

Extremely preterm deliveries at 23-27 weeks of gestation provided the preterm samples. The table came from immunoSEQ multiplex PCR; TCRdb's copy has only in-frame clones and leaves some out. The top ten hold approximately 0.84% of the sample, which has tens of thousands of clones, approximately 90% seen once. Their specific antigens are unknown. Sequencing was carried out using naive CD8+ T cells from cord blood. All receptors come from a boy who was born preterm.

The J gene is TRBJ1-2, the V gene TRBV5-1, with TRBD1 as a possible D gene (5 bases). Per germline, CDR1 SGHRS and CDR2 YFSETQ. The CDR3 is made up of 15 amino acids. V dropped 2 bases and J dropped 4 bases, with 15 bases sitting between them. The CDR3: CASSFFPGQTYGYTF. The CDR3 bases are TGCGCCAGCAGCTTCTTCCCCGGACAAACCTATGGCTACACCTTC.

The V gene is TRBV30, the J gene TRBJ2-3; TRBD1 might be the D (6 bases). This CDR3 is built from 15 residues. CDR1 and CDR2 from the germline V gene are GTSNPN and SVGIG (reference sequence). Trimming removed 4 bases from V and 5 bases from J, with 19 bases in between. In DNA, the CDR3 is TGTGCCTGGACAGGGGTAGCTCAACGTCAAGATACGCAGTATTTT. It is translated as CAWTGVAQRQDTQYF.

The J gene is TRBJ2-7, the V gene TRBV2; D uncertain. The V gene lost 2 bases and the J gene lost 0 bases, with 2 bases spanning the gap. The CDR3 loop spans 12 amino acids. Per the germline V gene, CDR1 is SNHLY and CDR2 is FYNNEI. The CDR3 nucleotides read TGTGCCAGCAGTGAAAGCTCCTACGAGCAGTACTTC. Residues: CASSESSYEQYF. Complete variable domain (other parts from reference TRBV2 and TRBJ2-7): EPEVTQTPSHQVTQMGQEVILRCVPISNHLYFYWYRQILGQKVEFLVSFYNNEISEKSEIFDDQFSVERPDGSNFTLKIRSTKLEDSAMYFCASSESSYEQYFGPGTRLTVT.

This chain links TRBV27 with TRBJ2-4, with D possibly being TRBD2 (5 bases). Trimming removed 4 bases at V and 3 bases at J, with 10 bases between. Germline V gives CDR1 MNHEY, CDR2 SMNVEV (reference sequence). The CDR3 totals 14 residues. As DNA, the CDR3 is TGTGCCAGCAGTTCCGGACTGCTCAAAAACATTCAGTACTTC. This encodes CASSSGLLKNIQYF.

This clone was detected a few times. The J gene is TRBJ2-7, the V gene TRBV10-3; 8 positions match TRBD2. Germline V gene lookup returns CDR1 ENHRY and CDR2 SYGVKD. This CDR3 has 13 amino acids. Trimming took 4 bases from V and 1 from J; bases not matched to a gene: 0. The CDR3 is CAISAGGSYEQYF. DNA of the CDR3: TGTGCCATCAGTGCGGGGGGGTCCTACGAGCAGTACTTC.

The genes are TRBV4-1 and TRBJ1-1; a possible D gene is TRBD1 (5 bases). The ends were cut back, 2 bases at V and 4 bases at J, with 5 bases in the middle. Per the germline V gene, CDR1 is MGHRA and CDR2 is YSYEKL. This CDR3 comprises 12 residues. CDR3 protein: CASSQQGTEAFF. The CDR3 DNA sequence: TGCGCCAGCAGCCAACAGGGCACTGAAGCTTTCTTT.

The rearrangement uses TRBV6-5 and TRBJ2-7; D remains unclear. Between the trimmed V and J ends, which lost 0 bases and 7 bases, there was a span of 10 bases. The CDR3 extends over 13 amino acids. Germline V gene lookup returns CDR1 MNHEY and CDR2 SVGAGI. CDR3: CASSYSGRIEQYF. CDR3 nucleotides: TGTGCCAGCAGTTACTCCGGACGTATAGAGCAGTACTTC.

The chain combines TRBV4-1 with TRBJ2-3, with 7 bases fitting TRBD1. The V gene end was trimmed by 0 bases and the J gene end by 1 base; junction bases not matched to a gene: 4. Germline values: CDR1 MGHRA, CDR2 YSYEKL. The CDR3 is 16 amino acids. The CDR3 DNA reads as TGCGCCAGCAGCCAAGAAGTAGGGGGCCGCACAGATACGCAGTATTTT. It encodes CASSQEVGGRTDTQYF.

The rearrangement links TRBV7-8 to TRBJ1-2; no clear D gene. V lost 1 base and J 5 bases, leaving 5 bases between the germline ends. This CDR3 is built from 12 residues. The germline CDR1 and CDR2 sequences are SGHVS and FQNEAQ. CDR3 sequence: CASSLGPYGYTF. The CDR3 DNA reads as TGTGCCAGCAGCTTAGGTCCTTATGGCTACACCTTC.

This CDR3 is CAWSWGPEGYTF. CDR3 bases: TGTGCCTGGAGTTGGGGGCCGGAAGGCTACACCTTC. This rearrangement joins TRBV30 to TRBJ1-2, with D possibly matching TRBD1 (6 bases). The length of the CDR3 is 12 residues. V lost 2 bases, J lost 8 bases, and 12 bases lay in between. Germline V gene lookup returns CDR1 GTSNPN and CDR2 SVGIG (reference sequence).

This sequence joins TRBV7-8 and TRBJ1-3, with TRBD1 identical over 9 bases. The ends lost 1 base at V and 2 bases at J; junction bases unmatched: 0. CDR1 SGHVS and CDR2 FQNEAQ come from the germline V gene. This CDR3 region has 15 residues. The CDR3 nucleotides read TGTGCCAGCAGCTTAGGACAGGGGGCTGGAAACACCATATATTTT. Amino acid sequence: CASSLGQGAGNTIYF.

V gene TRBV19 combines with J gene TRBJ2-1; a weak D match, TRBD1 (5 bases). This CDR3 is 12 amino acids long. Deletions cut 3 bases from V and 9 bases from J, with 9 bases between. Germline assignment: CDR1 LNHDA and CDR2 SQIVND (reference sequence). This chain's CDR3 is CASSILQGEQFF. The CDR3 DNA sequence: TGTGCCAGTAGTATCCTGCAGGGTGAGCAGTTCTTC.

The V gene is TRBV10-3, the J gene TRBJ2-1, with 15 bases identical to TRBD2. CDR1 is ENHRY and CDR2 is SYGVKD in the germline V gene. The CDR3 runs 18 residues. The V and J ends lost 4 bases and 3 bases, in that order; junction bases with no gene match: 7. The CDR3 protein is CAISARTSGGADYNEQFF. The CDR3 region has the DNA TGTGCCATCAGTGCTAGGACTAGCGGGGGGGCCGACTACAATGAGCAGTTCTTC.